One sample yielded the 3 T cell receptor beta chains listed below, sequenced in a study of OX40 agonist ivuxolimab in advanced cancers. Sequencing was performed with immunoSEQ multiplex PCR; in TCRdb, only in-frame clones are kept and a portion is missing. The repertoire has some 100,000 clones, around 91% of them found once; the top ten carry around 0.15%. This specimen consisted of CD4+ or CD8+ T cells sorted from blood, obtained in a trial of the OX40 agonist ivuxolimab. These receptors all come from an adult with an advanced solid tumor such as melanoma, head and neck, liver or kidney cancer.

This clone has more than one count but fewer than ten. The V call is TRBV29-1, the J call TRBJ1-1; 8 nucleotides line up with TRBD1. Trimming cost V 4 bases and J 5 bases; bases outside gene matches: 3. In germline, CDR1 is SQVTM, CDR2 ANQGSEA. The CDR3 consists of 12 residues. CDR3 sequence reads: CSVVYRGTEAFF. The CDR3 nucleotides read TGCAGCGTTGTTTACAGGGGGACTGAAGCTTTCTTT.

CDR3 in amino acids: CASTPSYRDFAPEAFF. CDR3 bases: TGTGCCAGCACCCCGTCTTACAGGGATTTTGCACCTGAAGCTTTCTTT. V gene TRBV28 combines with J gene TRBJ1-1, with D possibly being TRBD1 (6 bases). CDR1 and CDR2 from the germline V gene are MDHEN and SYDVKM. This CDR3 has 16 residues. V was trimmed by 7 bases and J by 6 bases, leaving 24 bases between them. Based on the CDR3 plus reference TRBV28 and TRBJ1-1, the full variable domain is DVKVTQSSRYLVKRTGEKVFLECVQDMDHENMFWYRQDPGLGLRLIYFSYDVKMKEKGDIPEGYSVSREKKERFSLILESASTNQTSMYLCASTPSYRDFAPEAFFGQGTRLTVV.

The chain employs TRBV29-1 and TRBJ1-5; D may be TRBD1 (6 bases). The V gene's germline CDR1 is SQVTM and CDR2 ANQGSEA. The CDR3 extends over 14 amino acids. Trimming stripped 4 bases from V and 5 bases from J, with 15 bases between. Here the CDR3 reads CSVVMGGRDQPQHF. The CDR3 DNA reads TGCAGCGTTGTAATGGGGGGCAGGGATCAGCCCCAGCATTTT.